The entry below gives a single T cell receptor (beta chain) sequence along with its context. As yet, its antigen is unknown. This specimen belongs to a study of T cells in narcolepsy. Study-wide findings and caveats: Healthy controls reportedly lacked the autoreactive clonotypes serially found in patients' blood.

CDR1 is SEHNR, CDR2 FQNEAQ, per germline (reference sequence). Trimming cost V 1 base and J 2 bases, with 11 bases left between them. CDR3 length equals 16 residues. Using immunoSEQ multiplex PCR, the repertoire was profiled, and TCRdb retains in-frame clones only, with some absent. The profile covers 30,000 to 35,000 clones, with approximately 78% appearing a single time and approximately 2.7% taken by the ten largest. The genes are TRBV7-9 and TRBJ1-4; TRBD1 is a possible D gene (6 bases). This clonotype was obtained from a human donor with narcolepsy. The sequencing input was CD45RA- memory CD4+ T cells from PBMCs. This CDR3 is CASSLDLQGTNEKLFF. CDR3 in DNA: TGTGCCAGCAGCTTAGATTTGCAGGGGACTAATGAAAAACTGTTTTTT.